The rows below give T cell receptor beta chains drawn from one sample of a study of shared clonotypes between healthy human individuals. Assay used: immunoSEQ multiplex PCR; TCRdb lists only in-frame clones, some missing. This table has about 1.5 million clones, around 97% appearing once. The sample taken for sequencing was naive CD4+ T cells sorted from blood. The receptors stem from a man in his thirties or forties in good health. Both conserved end residues are part of each CDR3. A D gene is named only where the DNA matches it firmly. Clone size is not always given. Where it is, it says once, few, many or a class for expanded clones.

. | TRBJ1-2 | TRBV6-5 | . | TGTGCCAGCAGTCGAGACAGGTTCTATGGCTACACCTTC | CASSRDRFYGYTF
TRBD2 | TRBJ2-5 | TRBV5-1 | . | TGCGCCAGCAGCGGGGGACTATCAGAGACCCAGTACTTC | CASSGGLSETQYF
TRBD2 | TRBJ2-7 | TRBV6-6 | . | TGTGCCAGCAGCGGGACTAGCTCCTACGAGCAGTACTTC | CASSGTSSYEQYF
TRBD1 | TRBJ2-5 | TRBV28 | once | TGTGCCAGCATTATCGGTAGGGGGCTACCAGAGACCCAGTACTTC | CASIIGRGLPETQYF
. | TRBJ1-2 | TRBV18 | . | TGTGCCAGCTCACCGGAGGCGTCGCCTAACTATGGCTACACCTTC | CASSPEASPNYGYTF
. | TRBJ2-2 | TRBV5-1 | . | TGCGCCAGCAGCCTGCGCATGGGCGACACCGGGGAGCTGTTTTTT | CASSLRMGDTGELFF
. | TRBJ2-7 | TRBV27 | . | TGTGCCAGCAGTTTTTCCCTCTCCTACGAGCAGTACTTC | CASSFSLSYEQYF
. | TRBJ1-2 | TRBV19 | few | TGTGCCAGTAGTCCAACCCTTGGACCTGGCTACACCTTC | CASSPTLGPGYTF
. | TRBJ2-1 | TRBV7-2 | . | TGTGCCAGCAGCGGCTCCGAGCAGTTCTTC | CASSGSEQFF
TRBD2 | TRBJ2-3 | TRBV27 | . | TGTGCCAGCAGGACCGGGACTAGCGCCACAGATACGCAGTATTTT | CASRTGTSATDTQYF